The rows below give T cell receptor beta chains drawn from one sample of a study of cytomegalovirus exposure and HLA in healthy donors. This table comes from immunoSEQ multiplex PCR, and its TCRdb copy is limited to in-frame clones, with some not included. The repertoire holds approximately 100,000 clones, with around 88% as singletons. The specimen was PBMCs. These TCRs come from a young woman in good health and CMV-seronegative. CDR3s include the opening cysteine and the closing phenylalanine or tryptophan. Fields, in order: V gene, J gene, D gene, CDR3 DNA, CDR3 protein. The D gene is left open where the match is weak.

>TRBV9|TRBJ2-7|-
TGTGCCAGCAGCGTAGTAAAAGCCGACGAGCAGTACTTC
CASSVVKADEQYF
>TRBV29-1|TRBJ2-2|-
TGCAGCGTCGGGCGCGCCTCAGGGGTCCCGAACACCGGGGAGCTGTTTTTT
CSVGRASGVPNTGELFF
>TRBV28|TRBJ2-7|-
TGTGCCAGCGGCTCTAGTTTCCGCCTTCACTTC
CASGSSFRLHF
>TRBV27|TRBJ2-7|TRBD2
TGTGCCAGCAGTCCCAGACTAGCGGAGCGCTACGAGCAGTACTTC
CASSPRLAERYEQYF
>TRBV20-1|TRBJ2-3|-
TGCAGTGCTGCCCGGGATACGCAGTATTTT
CSAARDTQYF
>TRBV5-1|TRBJ1-4|TRBD1
TGCGCCAGCAGCTCAGGACAGGGCGGGGGTAATGAAAAACTGTTTTTT
CASSSGQGGGNEKLFF
>TRBV11-1|TRBJ2-7|TRBD2
TGTGCCAGCAGCTTGAACGCCGCTAGCGGGAGTTTTTACGAGCAGTACTTC
CASSLNAASGSFYEQYF
>TRBV4-1|TRBJ1-1|-
TGCGCCAGCAGCCGCCTCAGGAGGACTGAAGCTTTCTTT
CASSRLRRTEAFF
>TRBV10-3|TRBJ2-5|-
TGTGCCATCGGGCGGGGCAGCCAAGAGACCCAGTACTTC
CAIGRGSQETQYF
>TRBV6-5|TRBJ1-2|-
TGTGCCAGCAGTACAGGACAGCTAAACTATGGCTACACCTTC
CASSTGQLNYGYTF
>TRBV7-3|TRBJ1-2|-
TGTGCCAGCAGCTTAACAGGGGAAGGCTACACCTTC
CASSLTGEGYTF
>TRBV6-6|TRBJ1-5|-
TGTGCCAGCAGTTACGGCGGGGGGATGAATCAGCCCCAGCATTTT
CASSYGGGMNQPQHF
>TRBV7-2|TRBJ2-5|-
TGTGCCAGCAGCCGGGGGAGCCAAGAGACCCAGTACTTC
CASSRGSQETQYF
>TRBV7-2|TRBJ2-1|-
TGTGCCAGCGGGGGGTACAATGAGCAGTTCTTC
CASGGYNEQFF
>TRBV14|TRBJ1-1|-
TGTGCCAGCAGCCGCGGGGGTACCGTAGGCACTGAAGCTTTCTTT
CASSRGGTVGTEAFF
>TRBV15|TRBJ2-1|TRBD2
TGTGCCACCAGCAGAGTGGGGCTTCGGACTAGCGGACGAGAGCAGTTCTTC
CATSRVGLRTSGREQFF